This passage covers 17 T cell receptor beta chains from one sample sequenced in a study of blood T cells in healthy people across ages (dated by TCRdb to the mid-2010s). The receptor library was made with 5' RACE. Sequenced using an Illumina HiSeq 2500. A second PCR of roughly 7 to 12 cycles was run with a J-beta primer mix and a sample-barcoded 5' primer. TCRdb handled the public reads itself, with Q25 trimming in fastp and clone calling in MiXCR, and kept productive beta chains. Each CDR3 protein gets just one entry, which takes the most common genes and DNA from the rows behind it. The sample data list 650,000 to 800,000 distinct CDR3 sequences, and around 42% of these were observed just once. Jointly, the top ten make up approximately 19% of the sample. Material for sequencing was blood. Receptor source: a man in his 60s in good health.

The chain has TRBV2 and TRBJ2-7; D is unclear. The CDR3 contains 10 residues. V dropped 6 bases and J dropped 2 bases, with 2 bases sitting between them. Germline V gene sequence: CDR1 SNHLY, CDR2 FYNNEI. CDR3 amino acids: CASRAYEQYF. The CDR3 nucleotides are TGTGCCAGCAGGGCCTACGAGCAGTACTTC. The full variable domain, its missing parts supplied by reference TRBV2 and TRBJ2-7, is EPEVTQTPSHQVTQMGQEVILRCVPISNHLYFYWYRQILGQKVEFLVSFYNNEISEKSEIFDDQFSVERPDGSNFTLKIRSTKLEDSAMYFCASRAYEQYFGPGTRLTVT.

This chain uses TRBV5-1 with TRBJ2-7; no firm D call. The CDR3 covers 14 residues. Germline lookup yields CDR1 SGHRS and CDR2 YFSETQ. The V end lost 5 bases, the J end lost 6 bases, and 18 bases lay between the germline ends. Written as DNA, the CDR3 is TGCGCCAGCAGTCCGGGTCGGGTCCCTAGCGAGCAGTACTTC. This codes for CASSPGRVPSEQYF. Drawing the rest from reference TRBV5-1 and TRBJ2-7, the complete variable domain is KAGVTQTPRYLIKTRGQQVTLSCSPISGHRSVSWYQQTPGQGLQFLFEYFSETQRNKGNFPGRFSGRQFSNSRSEMNVSTLELGDSALYLCASSPGRVPSEQYFGPGTRLTVT.

On this clonotype: A much more abundant neighbour one base away suggests this may be a read error. The genes are TRBV12-5 and TRBJ2-5; 8 bases match TRBD1. CDR1 is LGHNT, CDR2 FRNRAP, per germline. The ends lost 3 bases at V and 11 bases at J; junction bases unmatched: 23. This CDR3 has 18 amino acids. The CDR3 DNA sequence: TGTGCTAGTGGTTTAACTCAAACGGGGCAGGGGGCCCCCAATGAGCAGTACTTC. The encoded protein is CASGLTQTGQGAPNEQYF.

The chain joins TRBV4-1 to TRBJ2-5; 7 bases line up with TRBD2. CDR3 length equals 15 residues. The germline V gene has CDR1 MGHRA and CDR2 YSYEKL. The trim removed 4 bases at V and 4 bases at J, leaving 9 bases unmatched. The CDR3 spells CASSRRSGLSETQYF. The CDR3 DNA reads TGCGCCAGCAGCCGGCGATCGGGACTATCAGAGACCCAGTACTTC.

The chain recombines TRBV12-3 or TRBV12-4 with TRBJ2-3, with D possibly matching TRBD2 (6 bases). Trimming shortened V by 6 bases and J by 4 bases, and 14 bases separated the two germline ends. This CDR3 region has 14 residues. This CDR3 is CASRPTSPADTQYF. The CDR3 region has the DNA TGTGCCAGCAGACCGACTAGTCCCGCAGATACGCAGTATTTT.

This chain joins TRBV20-1 and TRBJ2-5; D is tentatively TRBD1 or TRBD2 (6 bases each). V lost 3 bases, J lost 3 bases, and 14 bases lay in between. CDR3 size: 14 residues. Germline CDR1 and CDR2: DFQATT and SNEGSKA (reference sequence). CDR3 loop: CSASPDRREETQYF. The CDR3 bases are TGCAGTGCTAGCCCCGACAGGAGGGAAGAGACCCAGTACTTC.

This clonotype was seen at least ten times. The rearrangement uses TRBV6-2 or TRBV6-3 and TRBJ2-7; no clear D gene. Germline CDR1 is MNHEY and CDR2 is SVGEGT. Between the trimmed V and J ends, which lost 6 bases and 0 bases, there was a span of 9 bases. The CDR3 runs 13 residues. CDR3 nucleotides: TGTGCCAGCAGCTATCGCGGCTCCTACGAGCAGTACTTC. This encodes CASSYRGSYEQYF.

This clonotype has a handful of counts. V gene TRBV7-9 combines with J gene TRBJ2-7; D may be TRBD1 (6 bases). V lost 2 bases, J lost 3 bases, and 11 bases lay in between. The CDR3 extends over 14 amino acids. The germline gives CDR1 SEHNR, CDR2 FQNEAQ (reference sequence). The CDR3 loop is CASSLQGRDYEQYF. CDR3 bases: TGTGCCAGCAGCTTACAGGGGAGAGACTACGAGCAGTACTTC.

The chain uses TRBV20-1 and TRBJ1-6; D uncertain. CDR3 length: 13 residues. Germline assignment: CDR1 DFQATT and CDR2 SNEGSKA (reference sequence). V was clipped by 1 base and J by 7 bases, with 8 bases between them. DNA for the CDR3: TGCAGTGCTAGAGTTCAGCCCAATTCACCCCTCCACTTT. Its protein product is CSARVQPNSPLHF.

This clonotype was seen repeatedly, ten times or more. This chain links TRBV29-1 with TRBJ2-7; D gene ambiguous. The CDR3 is 12 residues long. V lost 3 bases to trimming and J lost 2 bases, with 8 bases between them. CDR1 is SQVTM and CDR2 is ANQGSEA in the germline V gene. The DNA of the CDR3 is TGCAGCGTTGAGGTGGGAACCTACGAGCAGTACTTC. Amino acid sequence: CSVEVGTYEQYF.

This rearrangement joins TRBV7-2 to TRBJ2-6; D is undetermined. Germline assignment: CDR1 SGHTA and CDR2 FQGNSA. Between the trimmed V and J ends, which lost 1 base and 1 base, there was a span of 11 bases. The CDR3 spans 17 residues. CDR3: CASSLELLGSGANVLTF. The CDR3 DNA sequence: TGTGCCAGCAGCTTAGAACTCCTAGGATCTGGGGCCAACGTCCTGACTTTC.

About this clonotype: Possible read error: a much larger clone is one base away. The rearrangement links TRBV5-1 to TRBJ2-1; possibly TRBD1 for D (6 bases). The J call may be incorrect, as the DNA end agrees better with TRBJ2-7. The CDR3 spans 14 residues. Germline-derived CDR1 and CDR2 are SGHRS and YFSETQ. CDR3 region: CASSRRAWDNEQYF. The CDR3, as DNA: TGCGCCAGCAGCAGACGAGCCTGGGACAATGAGCAGTACTTC.

V usage is TRBV5-1 and J usage is TRBJ1-6, with D perhaps matching TRBD1 (6 bases). Trimming pared 4 bases from V and 7 bases from J, leaving 15 bases between. The germline V gene has CDR1 SGHRS and CDR2 YFSETQ. The CDR3 covers 15 residues. In DNA, the CDR3 is TGCGCCAGCAGCACCCCGGACAGAACAAATTCACCCCTCCACTTT. This translates into CASSTPDRTNSPLHF.

The chain is built from TRBV20-1 and TRBJ2-1, with D perhaps matching TRBD2 (5 bases). Germline-derived CDR1 and CDR2 are DFQATT and SNEGSKA (reference sequence). The length of the CDR3 is 12 residues. Trimming pared 5 bases from V and 10 bases from J, leaving 15 bases between. Here the CDR3 DNA reads TGCAGTGCTCGAGGGAGACGTTACGAGCAGTTCTTC. It codes for CSARGRRYEQFF.

This clonotype was seen a handful of times. The chain employs TRBV20-1 and TRBJ1-1, with a tentative D call TRBD1 (5 bases). The length of the CDR3 is 12 residues. Per germline, CDR1 DFQATT and CDR2 SNEGSKA (reference sequence). The V and J ends lost 6 bases and 4 bases respectively, with 12 bases between them. As DNA, the CDR3 is TGCAGTGCGAATCAGGGATTCACTGAAGCTTTCTTT. Translated, it gives CSANQGFTEAFF.

The rearrangement links TRBV6-2 or TRBV6-3 to TRBJ1-1; TRBD1 matches 9 bases. With V trimmed by 9 bases and J by 0 bases, 8 bases remained unmatched. This CDR3 is 15 amino acids long. Germline-derived CDR1 and CDR2 are MNHEY and SVGEGT. The CDR3 region is CASTRQGVMNTEAFF. The CDR3 DNA reads TGTGCCAGTACCCGACAGGGGGTAATGAACACTGAAGCTTTCTTT.

This clonotype showed up many times. V usage is TRBV5-6 and J usage is TRBJ1-2; 8 positions match TRBD1. CDR3 length equals 14 residues. V lost 4 bases and J lost 4; bases outside the gene matches: 6. Germline assignment: CDR1 SGHDT and CDR2 YYEEEE. This chain's CDR3 is CASSLRTGPYGYTF. The CDR3 region has the DNA TGTGCCAGCAGCCTCCGGACAGGGCCCTATGGCTACACCTTC.